This T cell receptor beta chain emerged from a study of blood T cells in healthy people across ages. Study-level findings and limits: Diversity was higher, and naive CD4+ cells more numerous, in long-lived donors than in aged donors.

Next came a second PCR, run for about 6 to 12 cycles, which used a sample-barcoded 5' primer along with a J-beta primer mix. Per sample, CDR3-containing paired-end reads numbered at least 2.5 million. TCRdb re-called the 5' RACE reads with MiXCR, one entry per CDR3 protein. The table has around 2 million distinct CDR3 sequences, about 39% seen once. Drawing of peripheral blood yielded about 10 milliliters from each donor. The CDR3 spans 15 residues. Per the germline V gene, CDR1 is MNHEY and CDR2 is SVGEGT. Trimming took off 0 bases at V and 5 bases at J, with 11 bases between the two ends. Remarks on this clonotype: Its antigen is unidentified.

Sequenced material: blood. The sequence came from a human donor in good health. V is TRBV6-2 or TRBV6-3 and J is TRBJ1-5; D gene uncertain. CDR3 loop: CASSYSTKGYQPQHF. In DNA, the CDR3 is TGTGCCAGCAGTTACTCGACGAAGGGCTATCAGCCCCAGCATTTT.